This T cell receptor (beta chain) came from a study of response to subunit inactivated influenza vaccine. The CDR3 is made up of 14 amino acids. Per germline, CDR1 MNHNS and CDR2 SASEGT. The V end lost 6 bases, the J end lost 2 bases, and 11 bases lay between the germline ends. In TCRdb, the RT-PCR reads were re-called with MiXCR into one record per CDR3 protein. In the table there are about 700,000 distinct CDR3 sequences, over 11% of which are singletons. V usage is TRBV6-1 and J usage is TRBJ2-1, with TRBD2 as a possible D gene (5 bases). The receptor was isolated from a man in his fifties who received an inactivated influenza vaccine. The sample was PBMCs from blood, taken roughly 2 weeks before vaccination. The CDR3 coding sequence is TGTGCCAGCAGATGGCGGGTACCCTACAATGAGCAGTTCTTC. This gives the protein CASRWRVPYNEQFF.